This paragraph reports one TCR beta chain. Antigen specificity is unknown. Trimming shortened V by 2 bases and J by 5 bases, and 7 bases separated the two germline ends. This CDR3 contains 13 residues. The V gene's germline CDR1 is MDHEN and CDR2 SYDVKM. This entry is derived from a study of T cell responses to AZD1222 COVID-19 vaccine. Study outcomes and limitations: Females outnumbered males among donors, who were mostly white British; clonal diversity was possibly underestimated.

The method was immunoSEQ multiplex PCR; TCRdb's version includes in-frame clones alone and lacks a portion of them. The repertoire holds around 160,000 clones, with around 90% as singletons. The clonotype was recovered from an adult in good health. The chain has TRBV28 and TRBJ1-5, with unresolved D. This specimen was peripheral blood, taken on day 0 of AZD1222 vaccination. CDR3 coding DNA: TGTGCCAGCAGTTTAAATTGGGATCAGCCCCAGCATTTT. This codes for CASSLNWDQPQHF.